Shown below are 10 T cell receptor beta chains from a single sample sequenced in a study of regulatory T cells in long-lasting Graves disease. Time point noted: newly diagnosed GD, antithyroid drugs for less than 3 months. The TCR library was made from RNA extracted from PBMCs. iRepertoire HTBI primers and Arm-PCR of CDR3 regions built TCR beta libraries. TCRdb ran MiXCR on the multiplex PCR reads and lists one entry per CDR3 protein. This table has roughly 420,000 distinct CDR3 sequences, roughly 15% appearing once. These records were also assigned to another study, of T cells in Graves' hyperthyroidism and ophthalmopathy.

Sequences were derived from peripheral blood mononuclear cells (PBMCs), sampled at new diagnosis, from a patient treated with antithyroid drugs. All receptors come from a woman between 50 and 59 years old with Graves disease.

This clonotype showed up many times. The rearrangement links TRBV3-1 to TRBJ2-5, with D possibly being TRBD2 (5 bases). The germline CDR1 and CDR2 sequences are LGHDT and YNNKEL (reference sequence). Trimming shortened V by 4 bases and J by 3 bases, and 12 bases separated the two germline ends. This CDR3 has 14 residues. CDR3 nucleotides: TGTGCCAGCAGCCTACCCAACGGGGAAGAGACCCAGTACTTC. Amino acids: CASSLPNGEETQYF.

This clonotype has a count of ten or more. J is TRBJ2-7 and V is TRBV6-1; 9 bases are a match to TRBD1. The V and J ends lost 6 bases and 3 bases, in that order; junction bases with no gene match: 9. The CDR3 is 15 residues long. Germline V gives CDR1 MNHNS, CDR2 SASEGT. The CDR3, as DNA: TGTGCCAGCAGGAAGCTTCCGGACAGGGGCTACGAGCAGTACTTC. Protein sequence: CASRKLPDRGYEQYF.

The V call is TRBV5-5, the J call TRBJ2-5, with a tentative D call TRBD1 (6 bases). Germline lookup yields CDR1 SGHKS and CDR2 YYEKEE (reference sequence). The CDR3 spans 17 residues. The V end lost 5 bases, the J end lost 0 bases, and 20 bases lay between the germline ends. In DNA form, the CDR3 reads TGTGCCAGCAGTCCCCTGGGCCTGACAGGTCACCAAGAGACCCAGTACTTC. Protein sequence: CASSPLGLTGHQETQYF. The full variable domain, completed using reference TRBV5-5 and TRBJ2-5, is DAGVTQSPTHLIKTRGQQVTLRCSPISGHKSVSWYQQVLGQGPQFIFQYYEKEERGRGNFPDRFSARQFPNYSSELNVNALLLGDSALYLCASSPLGLTGHQETQYFGPGTRLLVL.

This clonotype was seen more than once but under ten times. V usage is TRBV7-2 and J usage is TRBJ2-1, with 9 positions matching TRBD2. Germline CDR1 SGHTA, CDR2 FQGNSA. This CDR3 has 14 amino acids. Losses at the gene ends were 4 bases for V and 5 bases for J; bases not matched to a gene: 3. CDR3 amino acids: CASSSGTSHNEQFF. The CDR3 nucleotides are TGTGCCAGCAGCTCCGGGACTAGCCACAATGAGCAGTTCTTC.

This clonotype was found a few times. CDR3 DNA sequence: TGTGCCAGCAGCTTTCAGGGAGCTGGGGCCAACGTCCTGACTTTC. The encoded protein is CASSFQGAGANVLTF. V gene TRBV7-6 combines with J gene TRBJ2-6, with D perhaps being TRBD1 or TRBD2 (5 bases each). V was cut by 3 bases and J by 2 bases, with 8 bases left in between. The CDR3 sequence is 15 residues long. CDR1 SGHVS and CDR2 FNYEAQ come from the germline V gene.

This clonotype was seen just once. V gene TRBV7-6 combines with J gene TRBJ2-3, with 8 bases lining up with TRBD2. J lost 2 bases, V lost 4 bases, and 5 bases had no gene match. Germline values: CDR1 SGHVS, CDR2 FNYEAQ. This CDR3 spans 15 amino acids. The CDR3 bases are TGTGCCAGCAGCTACTTAGCGGGGTACACAGATACGCAGTATTTT. Translating it yields CASSYLAGYTDTQYF.

There are many counts of this clonotype. J is TRBJ1-4 and V is TRBV25-1; D not certain. The CDR3 contains 15 residues. CDR1 and CDR2 from the germline V gene are MGHDK and SYGVNS. The V end lost 4 bases, the J end lost 3 bases, and 12 bases lay between the germline ends. CDR3 residues: CASSASLLANEKLFF. As DNA, the CDR3 is TGTGCCAGCAGTGCTTCGCTCCTCGCTAATGAAAAACTGTTTTTT.

There are many counts of this clonotype. This chain links TRBV6-2 or TRBV6-3 with TRBJ2-5; 8 nucleotides agree with TRBD1. Per germline, CDR1 MNHEY and CDR2 SVGEGT. CDR3 length: 14 amino acids. The V segment lost 2 bases and the J segment 5 bases; nucleotides outside the gene matches: 4. The CDR3: CASSYPRGLETQYF. The DNA of the CDR3 is TGTGCCAGCAGTTACCCCAGGGGGCTGGAGACCCAGTACTTC.

V and J are TRBV7-9 and TRBJ1-3, with D unresolved. This CDR3 comprises 14 residues. Germline V CDR1 and CDR2: SEHNR, FQNEAQ (reference sequence). Deletions cut 5 bases from V and 0 bases from J, with 8 bases between. CDR3 sequence (DNA): TGTGCCAGCAGCCCCGGGAACTCTGGAAACACCATATATTTT. Its protein product is CASSPGNSGNTIYF.

This chain links TRBV28 with TRBJ2-7; 9 bases are a match to TRBD1. The CDR3 covers 15 residues. CDR1 is MDHEN and CDR2 is SYDVKM in the germline V gene. With V trimmed by 5 bases and J by 3 bases, 8 bases remained unmatched. CDR3 nucleotides: TGTGCCAGCAGTCCCGGGACAGGGAGTAACTACGAGCAGTACTTC. Its protein product is CASSPGTGSNYEQYF.